These T cell receptor beta chains were read from a single sample in a study of CD8 T cells in Susac syndrome. TCRdb called the immunoSEQ multiplex PCR reads again in MiXCR, with one record for every CDR3 protein. The repertoire holds about 110,000 distinct CDR3 sequences, with about 95% as singletons. Specimen: CD4+ T cells from PBMCs. The receptors derive from a human donor in good health. CDR3s include the opening cysteine and the closing phenylalanine or tryptophan. D genes are given only for firm matches. Clone size is stated in some rows and not others, as once, few, many or a class when expanded.

>.|TRBV12-3/TRBV12-4|TRBJ1-1|.
CASRKDQQASGNTEAFF
TGTGCCAGCAGAAAAGATCAACAGGCATCTGGGAACACTGAAGCTTTCTTT
>.|TRBV4-1|TRBJ2-5|.
CASSQPLETQYF
TGCGCCAGCAGCCAACCCCTGGAGACCCAGTACTTC
>.|TRBV28|TRBJ2-7|TRBD1
CASSPTGQAGYEQYF
TGTGCCAGCAGTCCCACGGGACAGGCAGGCTACGAGCAGTACTTC
>.|TRBV18|TRBJ2-7|.
CASSPPPTEPTYEQYF
TGTGCCAGCTCACCACCTCCGACAGAGCCAACCTACGAGCAGTACTTC
>.|TRBV19|TRBJ2-5|TRBD2
CATRAGGPDETQYF
TGTGCCACAAGAGCGGGGGGGCCCGACGAGACCCAGTACTTC
>.|TRBV9|TRBJ1-2|.
CASSPSEGNYGYTF
TGTGCCAGCAGCCCGTCCGAAGGGAACTATGGCTACACCTTC
>once|TRBV9|TRBJ2-3|TRBD1
CASSVVRDRGTDTQYF
TGTGCCAGCAGCGTAGTGCGGGACAGGGGAACAGATACGCAGTATTTT
>.|TRBV12-3/TRBV12-4|TRBJ2-7|.
CASSLRQVSYEQYF
TGTGCCAGCAGTTTGCGGCAGGTGAGCTACGAGCAGTACTTC
>.|TRBV28|TRBJ2-7|.
CASRDGIYEQYF
TGTGCCAGCAGAGACGGTATCTACGAGCAGTACTTC
>.|TRBV19|TRBJ1-2|.
CASQGYRVYGYTF
TGTGCCAGCCAGGGATACAGGGTCTATGGCTACACCTTC
>.|TRBV6-6|TRBJ2-1|TRBD1
CASRGSGTGSYNEQFF
TGTGCCAGCAGAGGCTCCGGGACAGGGTCCTACAATGAGCAGTTCTTC
>few|TRBV7-2|TRBJ1-5|.
CASSLGGDSNQPQHF
TGTGCCAGCAGTTTGGGGGGCGATAGCAATCAGCCCCAGCATTTT
>.|TRBV9|TRBJ2-3|.
CASTRVGGRSTDTQYF
TGTGCCAGCACCAGGGTAGGTGGCAGAAGCACAGATACGCAGTATTTT
>.|TRBV6-5|TRBJ2-7|TRBD2
CASSSPGLAGGSNEQYF
TGTGCCAGCAGTTCCCCGGGACTAGCGGGAGGGTCCAACGAGCAGTACTTC
>.|TRBV11-1|TRBJ2-7|.
CASSPRGRGSSYEQYF
TGTGCCAGCAGCCCCCGTGGCAGGGGAAGCTCCTACGAGCAGTACTTC
>.|TRBV9|TRBJ2-5|.
CASNTGTQYF
TGTGCCAGCAACACGGGGACCCAGTACTTC
>.|TRBV27|TRBJ1-2|.
CASSPPPVGGRGYTF
TGTGCCAGCAGCCCTCCCCCAGTAGGGGGACGTGGCTACACCTTC
>.|TRBV30|TRBJ2-7|.
CAWSSRVGYEQYF
TGTGCCTGGAGTTCCAGGGTGGGGTACGAGCAGTACTTC
>.|TRBV30|TRBJ1-5|.
CASGGADSRTQHF
TGTGCCTCCGGGGGGGCTGATTCGAGGACCCAGCATTTT
>.|TRBV29-1|TRBJ1-2|.
CSVTPTAGYGYTF
TGCAGCGTTACTCCGACCGCGGGCTATGGCTACACCTTC
>.|TRBV29-1|TRBJ2-1|TRBD2
CSVEDGAPRAGGYNEQFF
TGCAGCGTTGAAGATGGGGCCCCAAGAGCGGGAGGTTACAATGAGCAGTTCTTC
>.|TRBV29-1|TRBJ2-2|TRBD2
CSVRTGGGAGELFF
TGCAGCGTTAGGACGGGAGGAGGAGCCGGGGAGCTGTTTTTT
>.|TRBV6-6|TRBJ1-5|TRBD1
CASSYGTGAFESAQHF
TGTGCCAGCAGTTACGGGACAGGGGCTTTTGAATCAGCCCAGCATTTT
>once|TRBV15|TRBJ2-3|TRBD2
CATSRDGLAGADTQYF
TGTGCCACCAGCAGAGATGGACTAGCGGGAGCAGATACGCAGTATTTT
>once|TRBV29-1|TRBJ1-1|.
CSVGGRMNTEAFF
TGCAGCGTTGGCGGCCGGATGAACACTGAAGCTTTCTTT
>once|TRBV6-4|TRBJ2-1|TRBD2
CASSDSPLAGHEQFF
TGTGCCAGCAGTGACTCTCCCCTAGCGGGCCATGAGCAGTTCTTC
>.|TRBV12-3/TRBV12-4|TRBJ2-7|.
CASSPTASPTYEQYF
TGTGCCAGCAGCCCAACAGCGTCTCCTACCTACGAGCAGTACTTC
>.|TRBV28|TRBJ2-5|.
CASSALGGGGQETQYF
TGTGCCAGCAGTGCGCTTGGGGGCGGGGGACAAGAGACCCAGTACTTC
>once|TRBV15|TRBJ2-1|TRBD2
CATSPQRETVNEQFF
TGTGCCACCAGCCCCCAGCGGGAGACAGTGAATGAGCAGTTCTTC
>.|TRBV30|TRBJ1-1|.
CAWSVRVDTEAFF
TGTGCCTGGAGTGTCCGGGTGGATACTGAAGCTTTCTTT
>.|TRBV28|TRBJ1-6|.
CASRRGTNSPLHF
TGTGCCAGCCGCAGGGGTACGAATTCACCCCTCCACTTT
>.|TRBV7-8|TRBJ2-3|.
CASSYRVGSTDTQYF
TGTGCCAGCAGCTACAGGGTGGGAAGCACAGATACGCAGTATTTT
>.|TRBV15|TRBJ2-2|.
CATSRAGTTGELFF
TGTGCCACCAGCAGAGCCGGAACCACCGGGGAGCTGTTTTTT
>.|TRBV29-1|TRBJ1-2|.
CSVLFVSFNYGYTF
TGCAGCGTGTTATTTGTCTCCTTTAACTATGGCTACACCTTC
>.|TRBV19|TRBJ1-5|.
CASSDRRGNQPQHF
TGTGCCAGTTCTGACCGGAGGGGCAATCAGCCCCAGCATTTT
>.|TRBV29-1|TRBJ1-2|.
CSVRDGNYGYTF
TGCAGCGTAAGGGACGGAAACTATGGCTACACCTTC
>.|TRBV5-1|TRBJ1-5|.
CASSWGPQENQPQHF
TGCGCCAGCAGCTGGGGACCCCAGGAGAATCAGCCCCAGCATTTT
>.|TRBV7-8|TRBJ1-6|.
CASSLAGKSNSPLHF
TGTGCCAGCAGCTTAGCGGGAAAGTCTAATTCACCCCTCCACTTT
>.|TRBV7-6|TRBJ2-6|TRBD2
CASSSLAGISGANVLTF
TGTGCCAGCAGCTCTCTAGCGGGGATCTCTGGGGCCAACGTCCTGACTTTC
>.|TRBV28|TRBJ2-5|TRBD2
CASSHQRGKQETQYF
TGTGCCAGCTCCCACCAGCGGGGGAAACAAGAGACCCAGTACTTC
>.|TRBV30|TRBJ2-3|.
CAWKAGISTDTQYF
TGTGCCTGGAAGGCGGGGATCAGCACAGATACGCAGTATTTT
>.|TRBV6-4|TRBJ2-2|.
CASKEENGELFF
TGTGCCAGCAAGGAGGAAAACGGGGAGCTGTTTTTT
>.|TRBV3-1|TRBJ2-7|.
CASSTSGGGAAYEQYF
TGTGCCAGCAGTACCTCCGGAGGGGGGGCCGCATACGAGCAGTACTTC
>.|TRBV5-1|TRBJ2-2|TRBD1
CASSAGQGAGNTGELFF
TGCGCCAGCAGCGCGGGACAGGGGGCAGGGAACACCGGGGAGCTGTTTTTT
>.|TRBV29-1|TRBJ2-6|.
CSARTVAISGANVLTF
TGCAGCGCCAGGACAGTCGCGATCTCTGGGGCCAACGTCCTGACTTTC
>many|TRBV18|TRBJ2-5|.
CASSPSSETQYF
TGTGCCAGCTCCCCCTCCTCTGAGACCCAGTACTTC
>.|TRBV9|TRBJ2-5|.
CASSVGQLETQYF
TGTGCCAGCAGCGTAGGACAGCTTGAGACCCAGTACTTC
>.|TRBV7-8|TRBJ2-2|.
CASSLWKGAGRGNTGELFF
TGTGCCAGCAGCTTATGGAAGGGGGCCGGGCGGGGGAACACCGGGGAGCTGTTTTTT
>.|TRBV7-2|TRBJ1-5|.
CASSLVGYNQPQHF
TGTGCCAGCAGCTTAGTGGGCTACAATCAGCCCCAGCATTTT
>.|TRBV7-8|TRBJ2-7|.
CASSLGSDTVEQYF
TGTGCCAGCAGCTTAGGAAGTGACACCGTGGAGCAGTACTTC
>.|TRBV29-1|TRBJ2-5|TRBD1
CSVERTGGETQYF
TGCAGCGTTGAAAGAACAGGGGGAGAGACCCAGTACTTC